The sequence of this T cell receptor beta chain was determined in a study of CD8 T cells in Susac syndrome. The authors reverse transcribed 0.5 to 1 ug RNA with random hexamers. Amplification of TCR beta CDR3 was carried out by immunoSEQ multiplex PCR, which covered 54 Vbeta and 13 Jbeta segments. TCRdb used MiXCR to reprocess the immunoSEQ multiplex PCR reads, holding one entry per CDR3 protein. The sample contains 71,000 or so distinct CDR3 sequences, roughly 95% of which appear only once. On this clonotype itself: What it binds is not known.

General observations from the study: As acknowledged by the study, its TCR sequencing and HLA analysis included a relatively small number of individuals.

This TCR was sampled from a human donor with multiple sclerosis. Material for sequencing was CD4+ T cells from PBMCs.

CDR3 sequence reads: CASSYSNTEAFF. DNA for the CDR3: TGTGCCAGCAGCTACAGTAACACTGAAGCTTTCTTT. This chain uses TRBV7-9 with TRBJ1-1; D ambiguous. This CDR3 region has 12 residues. The V end was cut by 4 bases, the J end by 2 bases, with 5 bases between. Germline CDR1 reads SEHNR; CDR2 reads FQNEAQ (reference sequence). Complete variable domain (other parts from reference TRBV7-9 and TRBJ1-1): DTGVSQNPRHKITKRGQNVTFRCDPISEHNRLYWYRQTLGQGPEFLTYFQNEAQLEKSRLLSDRFSAERPKGSFSTLEIQRTEQGDSAMYLCASSYSNTEAFFGQGTRLTVV.